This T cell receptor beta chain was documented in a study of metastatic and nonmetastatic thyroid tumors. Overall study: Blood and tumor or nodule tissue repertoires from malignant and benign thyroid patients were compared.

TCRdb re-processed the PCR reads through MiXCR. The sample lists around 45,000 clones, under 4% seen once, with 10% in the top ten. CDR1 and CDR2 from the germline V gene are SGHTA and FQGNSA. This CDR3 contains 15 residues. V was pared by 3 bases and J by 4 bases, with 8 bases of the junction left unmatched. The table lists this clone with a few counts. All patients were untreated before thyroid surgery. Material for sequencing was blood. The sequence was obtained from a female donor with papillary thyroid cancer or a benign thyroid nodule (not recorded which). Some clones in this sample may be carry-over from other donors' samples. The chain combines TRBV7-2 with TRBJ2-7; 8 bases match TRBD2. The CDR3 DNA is TGTGCCAGCAGCTTGACTAGCGTGAGCGGGTACGAGCAGTACTTC. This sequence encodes CASSLTSVSGYEQYF.